This TCR beta chain is from a study of T-cell reconstitution after alpha-beta-depleted transplantation in children. Germline V gene sequence: CDR1 ENHRY, CDR2 SYGVKD. The CDR3 runs to 12 residues. Trimming removed 9 bases from V and 10 bases from J; junction bases left unmatched: 5. Preparing the TCRbeta library involved the use of unique molecular identifiers. TCRdb re-derived calls from the PCR reads in MiXCR, one entry per CDR3 protein. The sample holds about 540,000 distinct CDR3 sequences, around 17% seen once. This clonotype originated in a human donor who donated a stem cell graft to a child with acute lymphoblastic leukemia. V gene TRBV10-3 combines with J gene TRBJ1-6, with 8 bases matching TRBD1. The sample consisted of PBMCs from the stem cell graft donor, taken from the stem cell graft. The CDR3 reads CAIRTGTSPLHF. The CDR3 DNA is TGTGCCATAAGGACAGGGACCTCACCCCTCCACTTT.